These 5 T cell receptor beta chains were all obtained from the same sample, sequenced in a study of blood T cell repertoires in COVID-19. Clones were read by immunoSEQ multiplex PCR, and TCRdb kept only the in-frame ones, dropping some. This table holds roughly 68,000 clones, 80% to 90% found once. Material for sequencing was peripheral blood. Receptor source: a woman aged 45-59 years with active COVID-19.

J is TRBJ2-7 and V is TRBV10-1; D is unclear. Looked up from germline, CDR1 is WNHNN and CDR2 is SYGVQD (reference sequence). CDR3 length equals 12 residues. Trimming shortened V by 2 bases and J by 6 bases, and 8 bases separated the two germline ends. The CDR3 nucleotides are TGCGCCAGCAGTGAGAGCGCGTGCGAGCAGTACTTC. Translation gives CASSESACEQYF.

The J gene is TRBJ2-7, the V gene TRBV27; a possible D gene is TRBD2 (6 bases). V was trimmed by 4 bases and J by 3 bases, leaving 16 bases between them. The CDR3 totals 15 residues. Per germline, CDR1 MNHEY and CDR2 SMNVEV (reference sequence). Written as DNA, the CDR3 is TGTGCCAGCAGTTCTACAGCGGGTCTAAACTACGAGCAGTACTTC. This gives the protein CASSSTAGLNYEQYF.

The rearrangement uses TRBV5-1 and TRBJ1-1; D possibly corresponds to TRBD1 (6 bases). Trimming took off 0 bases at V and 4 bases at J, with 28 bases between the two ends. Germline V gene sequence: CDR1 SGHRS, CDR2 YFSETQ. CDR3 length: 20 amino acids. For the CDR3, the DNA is TGCGCCAGCAGCTTGGTTGGCCTCGGGGGGCCTCGAGCGGGGTCCACTGAAGCTTTCTTT. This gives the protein CASSLVGLGGPRAGSTEAFF.

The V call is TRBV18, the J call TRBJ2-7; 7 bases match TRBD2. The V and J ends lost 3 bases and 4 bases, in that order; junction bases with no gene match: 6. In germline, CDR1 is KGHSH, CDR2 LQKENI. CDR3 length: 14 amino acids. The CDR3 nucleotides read TGTGCCAGCTCACCGGGGCGGGGGACTTACGAGCAGTACTTC. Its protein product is CASSPGRGTYEQYF.

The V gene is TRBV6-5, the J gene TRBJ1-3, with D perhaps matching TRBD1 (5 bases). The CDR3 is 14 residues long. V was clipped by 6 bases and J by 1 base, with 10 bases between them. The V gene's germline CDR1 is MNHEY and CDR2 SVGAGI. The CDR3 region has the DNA TGTGCCAGCAGGAATGCAGGGTCTGGAAACACCATATATTTT. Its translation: CASRNAGSGNTIYF.